The present T cell receptor (beta chain) was sequenced within a study of blood T cell repertoires in COVID-19. About the research overall: Sites in the United States, Italy and Spain provided acute and convalescent COVID-19 samples. Nucleic acid was either cDNA or gDNA, and it came from T cells, B-cell-depleted T cells, or PBMCs.

Using immunoSEQ multiplex PCR, the repertoire was profiled, and TCRdb retains in-frame clones only, with some absent. The sample records roughly 84,000 clones, approximately 86% being singletons. This clone was detected only a few times. Sequencing used peripheral blood. This clonotype originated in a man older than 75 with active or convalescent COVID-19.

The CDR3 DNA sequence: TGTGCCACCAGTGATGCCCGGGGGGGTGGCCAGCCCCAGCATTTT. This translates into CATSDARGGGQPQHF. V is TRBV24-1 and J is TRBJ1-5; D possibly corresponds to TRBD1 (5 bases). The CDR3 has 15 amino acids. Looked up from germline, CDR1 is KGHDR and CDR2 is SFDVKD. Trimming removed 3 bases at V and 7 bases at J, with 15 bases between.